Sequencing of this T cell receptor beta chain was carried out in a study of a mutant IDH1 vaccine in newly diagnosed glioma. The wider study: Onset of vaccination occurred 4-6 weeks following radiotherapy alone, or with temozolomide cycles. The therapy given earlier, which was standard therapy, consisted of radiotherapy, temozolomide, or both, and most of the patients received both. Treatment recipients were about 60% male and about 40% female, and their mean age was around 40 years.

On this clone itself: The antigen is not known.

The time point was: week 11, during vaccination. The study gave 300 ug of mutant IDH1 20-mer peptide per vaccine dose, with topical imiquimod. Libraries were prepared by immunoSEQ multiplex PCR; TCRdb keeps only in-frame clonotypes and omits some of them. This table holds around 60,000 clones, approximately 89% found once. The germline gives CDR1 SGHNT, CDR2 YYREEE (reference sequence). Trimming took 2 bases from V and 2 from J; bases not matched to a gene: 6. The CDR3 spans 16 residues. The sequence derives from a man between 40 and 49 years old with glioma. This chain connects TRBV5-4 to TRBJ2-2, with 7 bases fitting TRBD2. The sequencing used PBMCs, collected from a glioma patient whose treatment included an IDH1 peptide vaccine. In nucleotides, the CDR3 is TGTGCCAGCAGCTTAGGGAGGGGACTCAACACCGGGGAGCTGTTTTTT. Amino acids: CASSLGRGLNTGELFF. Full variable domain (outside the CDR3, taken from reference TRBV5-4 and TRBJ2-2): ETGVTQSPTHLIKTRGQQVTLRCSSQSGHNTVSWYQQALGQGPQFIFQYYREEENGRGNFPPRFSGLQFPNYSSELNVNALELDDSALYLCASSLGRGLNTGELFFGEGSRLTVL.